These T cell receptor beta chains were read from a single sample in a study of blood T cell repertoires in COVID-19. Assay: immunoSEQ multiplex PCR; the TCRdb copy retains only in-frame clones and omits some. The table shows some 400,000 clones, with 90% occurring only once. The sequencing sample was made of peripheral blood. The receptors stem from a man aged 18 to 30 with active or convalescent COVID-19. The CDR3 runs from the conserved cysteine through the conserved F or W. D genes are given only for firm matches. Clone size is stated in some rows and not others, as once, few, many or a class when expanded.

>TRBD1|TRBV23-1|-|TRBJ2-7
CASSQPDRGAYEQYF
TGCGCCAGCAGTCAACCGGACAGGGGAGCCTACGAGCAGTACTTC
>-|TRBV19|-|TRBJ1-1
CATSRGWTEAFF
TGTGCCACTTCGAGGGGGTGGACTGAAGCTTTCTTT
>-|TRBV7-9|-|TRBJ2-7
CASSLGLSGEQYF
TGTGCCAGCAGCTTAGGACTATCTGGCGAGCAGTACTTC
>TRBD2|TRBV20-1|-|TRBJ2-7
CSASGSPEQYF
TGCAGTGCCAGCGGGAGTCCCGAGCAGTACTTC
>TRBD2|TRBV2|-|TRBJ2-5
CASSENRGEETQYF
TGTGCCAGCAGTGAAAACCGGGGGGAAGAGACCCAGTACTTC
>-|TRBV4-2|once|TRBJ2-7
CASSQGTPEGEQYF
TGTGCCAGCAGCCAAGGCACCCCGGAGGGAGAGCAGTACTTC
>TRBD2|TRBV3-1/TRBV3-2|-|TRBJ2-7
CASSPWEGGEQYF
TGTGCCAGCAGCCCTTGGGAGGGTGGCGAGCAGTACTTC
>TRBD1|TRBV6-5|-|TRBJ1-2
CASSNIGQVYGYTF
TGTGCCAGCAGTAACATCGGACAGGTCTATGGCTACACCTTC
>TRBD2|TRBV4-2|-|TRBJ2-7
CASSLELASRGHEQYF
TGTGCCAGCAGCCTAGAACTAGCGTCGAGAGGTCACGAGCAGTACTTC
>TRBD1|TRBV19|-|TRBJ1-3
CASSSPRDRTPFSGNTIYF
TGTGCCAGTAGTTCCCCTCGGGACAGGACCCCCTTCTCTGGAAACACCATATATTTT
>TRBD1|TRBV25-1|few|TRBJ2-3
CASSEWTGATDTQYF
TGTGCCAGCAGTGAGTGGACAGGGGCCACAGATACGCAGTATTTT
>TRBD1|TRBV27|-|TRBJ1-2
CASSSGQGDYQRYTF
TGTGCCAGCAGCAGCGGACAGGGGGATTACCAGCGCTACACCTTC
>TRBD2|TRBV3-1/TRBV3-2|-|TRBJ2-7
CASSRDGLAGYYEQYF
TGTGCCAGCAGCCGAGATGGACTAGCGGGTTACTACGAGCAGTACTTC
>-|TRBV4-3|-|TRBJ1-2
CASSQDGGGYGYTF
TGCGCCAGCAGCCAAGATGGGGGCGGCTATGGCTACACCTTC
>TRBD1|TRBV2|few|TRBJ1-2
CASSATWTGRNGYTF
TGTGCCAGCAGTGCGACCTGGACAGGGCGTAATGGCTACACCTTC
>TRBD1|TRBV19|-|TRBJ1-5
CASSKGQGSQPQHF
TGTGCCAGTAGTAAGGGACAGGGGAGTCAGCCCCAGCATTTT
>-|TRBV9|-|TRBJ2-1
CASSPSGNEQFF
TGTGCCAGCAGCCCCTCGGGCAATGAGCAGTTCTTC
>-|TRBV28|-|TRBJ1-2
CASRIGGNYGYTF
TGTGCCAGCCGAATTGGGGGGAACTATGGCTACACCTTC
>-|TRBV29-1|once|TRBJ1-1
CSVEESYTEAFF
TGCAGCGTTGAAGAGAGTTACACTGAAGCTTTCTTT
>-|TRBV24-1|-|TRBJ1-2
CATSDAGIYGYTF
TGTGCCACCAGTGATGCAGGGATCTATGGCTACACCTTC
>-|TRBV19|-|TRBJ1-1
CASSTVATSEAFF
TGTGCCAGTAGTACGGTGGCTACTAGTGAAGCTTTCTTT
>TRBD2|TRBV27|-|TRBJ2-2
CASSPMILAGGPRELFF
TGTGCCAGCAGTCCGATGATACTAGCGGGGGGCCCCAGGGAGCTGTTTTTT
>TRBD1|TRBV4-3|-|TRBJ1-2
CASSQGGQGFYGYTF
TGCGCCAGCAGCCAAGGGGGACAGGGCTTCTATGGCTACACCTTC
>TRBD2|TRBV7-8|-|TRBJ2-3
CASSELAGGPGTDTQYF
TGTGCCAGCAGCGAACTAGCGGGGGGGCCGGGAACAGATACGCAGTATTTT
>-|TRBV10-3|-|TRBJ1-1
CAIRNLDGTEAFF
TGTGCCATCAGGAATCTAGACGGCACTGAAGCTTTCTTT
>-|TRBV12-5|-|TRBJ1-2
CASGSDSRGRALTF
TGTGCTAGTGGTTCCGACTCCAGGGGCAGGGCGCTCACCTTC
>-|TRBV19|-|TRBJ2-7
CASSIGGYYEQYF
TGTGCCAGTAGTATTGGCGGATACTACGAGCAGTACTTC
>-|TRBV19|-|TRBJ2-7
CASTLEAGSSYEQYF
TGTGCCAGTACCCTAGAGGCAGGGTCTTCCTACGAGCAGTACTTC
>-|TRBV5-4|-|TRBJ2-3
CASSPPNRLTLTDTQYF
TGTGCCAGCAGCCCACCGAACAGGCTCACGCTCACAGATACGCAGTATTTT
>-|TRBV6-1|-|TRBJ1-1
CASSEGYRANTEAFF
TGTGCCAGCAGTGAAGGATACAGGGCGAACACTGAAGCTTTCTTT
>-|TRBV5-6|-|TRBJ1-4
CASSLAAGEKLFF
TGTGCCAGCAGCTTGGCAGCGGGGGAAAAACTGTTTTTT
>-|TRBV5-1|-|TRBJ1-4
CASSLGGTSNEKLFF
TGCGCCAGCAGCTTGGGGGGGACAAGTAATGAAAAACTGTTTTTT
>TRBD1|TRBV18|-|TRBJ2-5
CASSHGQGRPETQYF
TGTGCCAGCTCACACGGACAGGGCCGTCCCGAGACCCAGTACTTC
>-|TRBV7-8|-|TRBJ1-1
CASSPGETPLASTEAFF
TGTGCCAGCAGCCCCGGTGAGACACCCCTCGCCAGCACTGAAGCTTTCTTT
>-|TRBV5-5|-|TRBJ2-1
CASSLEIESSYNEQFF
TGTGCCAGCAGCTTGGAGATAGAAAGCTCCTACAATGAGCAGTTCTTC
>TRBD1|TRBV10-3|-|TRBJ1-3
CAISEDRENTIYF
TGTGCCATCAGTGAGGACAGGGAGAACACCATATATTTT
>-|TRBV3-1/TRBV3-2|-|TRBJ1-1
CASSQPMNTEAFF
TGTGCCAGCAGCCAACCAATGAACACTGAAGCTTTCTTT
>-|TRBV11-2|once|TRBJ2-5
CARKTGSQETQYF
TGTGCCAGGAAAACCGGGTCCCAAGAGACCCAGTACTTC
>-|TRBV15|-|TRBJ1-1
CATSRGGQSYTEAFF
TGTGCCACCAGCAGGGGCGGACAGTCCTACACTGAAGCTTTCTTT
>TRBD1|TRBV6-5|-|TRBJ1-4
CASRTGSQGKLFF
TGTGCCAGCAGGACAGGGTCTCAAGGAAAACTGTTTTTT
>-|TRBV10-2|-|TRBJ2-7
CASLQGTTYEQYF
TGCGCCAGCTTGCAGGGGACTACCTACGAGCAGTACTTC
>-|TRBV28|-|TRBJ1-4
CASSPTATSATNEKLFF
TGTGCCAGCAGTCCGACAGCTACAAGCGCAACTAATGAAAAACTGTTTTTT
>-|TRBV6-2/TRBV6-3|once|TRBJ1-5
CASSYSRAFGNQPQHF
TGTGCCAGCAGTTACTCGCGGGCTTTTGGCAATCAGCCCCAGCATTTT
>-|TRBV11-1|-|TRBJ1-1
CASSPREKEAFF
TGTGCCAGCAGCCCACGGGAGAAGGAAGCTTTCTTT